One sample yielded the 15 T cell receptor beta chains listed below, sequenced in a study of blood T cell repertoires in COVID-19. Sequenced by immunoSEQ multiplex PCR; TCRdb stores in-frame clones only, minus some. The sample contains a few hundred thousand clones, 88% of which appear only once. Specimen: peripheral blood. All receptors derive from a woman in her 30s with COVID-19, enrolled during active disease.

This clone has only one observation. The chain combines TRBV5-4 with TRBJ1-2; 10 positions agree with TRBD1. The V and J ends lost 4 bases and 3 bases, in that order; junction bases with no gene match: 12. The CDR3 spans 17 residues. Germline V lookup: CDR1 SGHNT, CDR2 YYREEE (reference sequence). CDR3 protein: CASSPGTGVRRDYGYTF. DNA of the CDR3: TGTGCCAGCAGCCCGGGGACAGGGGTAAGAAGAGACTATGGCTACACCTTC.

The chain couples TRBV29-1 to TRBJ1-4; tentative D call: TRBD1 (5 bases). Germline V CDR1 and CDR2: SQVTM, ANQGSEA. Between the trimmed V and J ends, which lost 0 bases and 8 bases, there was a span of 10 bases. This CDR3 is 13 amino acids long. The CDR3 DNA reads as TGCAGCGTTGAAGACAGGGAAAGGGAAAAACTGTTTTTT. Protein product: CSVEDREREKLFF.

On this clone itself: This CDR3 is also generated by other DNA sequences in the sample. The rearrangement uses TRBV19 and TRBJ2-6; 9 bases map to TRBD2. V lost 3 bases and J lost 2; bases outside the gene matches: 2. CDR3 length equals 16 residues. Germline CDR1 reads LNHDA; CDR2 reads SQIVND (reference sequence). CDR3 amino acids: CASSIAGGAGANVLTF. CDR3 nucleotides: TGTGCCAGTAGTATTGCGGGAGGGGCTGGGGCCAACGTCCTGACTTTC.

The V and J genes are TRBV3-1 (or the pseudogene TRBV3-2) and TRBJ2-1; D uncertain. V lost 0 bases to trimming and J lost 5 bases, with 8 bases between them. Germline CDR1 and CDR2: LGHDT and YNNKEL (reference sequence). This CDR3 region has 14 residues. CDR3 amino acids: CASSQDFLDNEQFF. The CDR3 DNA follows: TGTGCCAGCAGCCAAGATTTCTTAGACAATGAGCAGTTCTTC.

The rearrangement uses TRBV10-1 and TRBJ2-1, with D possibly TRBD2 on 6 matching bases. Trimming took off 5 bases at V and 4 bases at J, with 12 bases between the two ends. This CDR3 region has 14 residues. Germline CDR1 and CDR2: WNHNN and SYGVQD (reference sequence). CDR3 in amino acids: CASSRSLAYNEQFF. The DNA of the CDR3 is TGCGCCAGCAGTAGATCGCTAGCGTACAATGAGCAGTTCTTC.

This rearrangement joins TRBV7-3 to TRBJ2-2; TRBD2 matches 11 bases. CDR1 and CDR2 from the germline V gene are SGHTA and FQGTGA. The CDR3 is made up of 16 amino acids. The V and J ends lost 5 bases and 1 base, in that order; junction bases with no gene match: 3. The CDR3 sequence: CASSMTSGKNTGELFF. In DNA, the CDR3 is TGTGCCAGCAGCATGACTAGCGGGAAGAACACCGGGGAGCTGTTTTTT.

This clone was seen a few times. The V call is TRBV18, the J call TRBJ1-1; 8 bases fit TRBD1. V lost 5 bases to trimming and J lost 2 bases; unmatched junction nucleotides: 4. This CDR3 is 14 amino acids long. The germline gives CDR1 KGHSH, CDR2 LQKENI. The CDR3 region has the DNA TGTGCCAGCTCAGCTGACAGGGGTAACACTGAAGCTTTCTTT. It encodes CASSADRGNTEAFF.

The chain recombines TRBV10-3 with TRBJ2-7, with 7 bases aligning to TRBD2. Germline V lookup: CDR1 ENHRY, CDR2 SYGVKD. The junction had 9 bases not matched to a gene; V was cut back by 3 bases and J by 7 bases. The length of the CDR3 is 14 residues. The CDR3 coding sequence is TGTGCCATCAGTGATCGCGGCGGGAGTAATGAGCAGTACTTC. Translating it yields CAISDRGGSNEQYF.

The V and J genes are TRBV7-2 and TRBJ1-5; D uncertain. Germline V gene data show CDR1 as SGHTA and CDR2 as FQGNSA. CDR3 length: 16 residues. V dropped 6 bases and J dropped 1 base, with 16 bases sitting between them. CDR3 protein: CASSPIGLRSNQPQHF. Written as DNA, the CDR3 is TGTGCCAGCAGTCCTATCGGACTCAGAAGCAATCAGCCCCAGCATTTT.

V usage is TRBV11-2 and J usage is TRBJ1-1; a possible D gene is TRBD1 (5 bases). Germline V gene data show CDR1 as SGHAT and CDR2 as FQNNGV. V gave up 0 bases and J gave up 5 bases, with 7 bases separating them. The length of the CDR3 is 13 residues. CDR3 sequence: CASSLERGTEAFF. The DNA of the CDR3 is TGTGCCAGCAGCTTAGAAAGGGGTACTGAAGCTTTCTTT.

The rearrangement links TRBV4-1 to TRBJ2-3; 7 positions match TRBD1. Germline V gene lookup returns CDR1 MGHRA and CDR2 YSYEKL. The CDR3 is 15 residues long. Unmatched junction bases numbered 4, after V lost 4 bases and J lost 0 bases. CDR3 amino acids: CASSPTGASTDTQYF. The DNA for the CDR3 is TGCGCCAGCAGCCCTACAGGGGCAAGCACAGATACGCAGTATTTT.

A single count supports this clone. The gene calls are TRBV18 and TRBJ1-3; 8 positions agree with TRBD1. The CDR3 is 15 amino acids. Germline CDR1 and CDR2: KGHSH and LQKENI. Unmatched junction bases numbered 5, after V lost 3 bases and J lost 4 bases. The CDR3 region is CASSPKQGGGNTIYF. The CDR3 DNA is TGTGCCAGCTCACCCAAACAGGGGGGCGGAAACACCATATATTTT. Variable domain in full (rest from reference TRBV18 and TRBJ1-3): NAGVMQNPRHLVRRRGQEARLRCSPMKGHSHVYWYRQLPEEGLKFMVYLQKENIIDESGMPKERFSAEFPKEGPSILRIQQVVRGDSAAYFCASSPKQGGGNTIYFGEGSWLTVV.

The rearrangement joins TRBV6-1 to TRBJ2-1; 10 bases are a match to TRBD2. The trim removed 2 bases at V and 6 bases at J, leaving 4 bases unmatched. This CDR3 comprises 15 residues. Germline V gene data show CDR1 as MNHNS and CDR2 as SASEGT. This CDR3 reads CASSETSGISNEQFF. The CDR3 bases are TGTGCCAGCAGTGAAACTAGCGGGATAAGCAATGAGCAGTTCTTC.

V and J are TRBV11-3 and TRBJ2-3, with TRBD2 as a possible D gene (6 bases). CDR3 length equals 14 residues. Between the trimmed V and J ends, which lost 1 base and 4 bases, there was a span of 9 bases. Germline CDR1 is SGHNT and CDR2 is YENEEA. This CDR3 reads CASSLGGTSDTQYF. DNA for the CDR3: TGTGCCAGCAGCTTAGGAGGGACTTCAGATACGCAGTATTTT.

The V call is TRBV5-1, the J call TRBJ2-7; D gene uncertain. Trimming left V 2 bases short and J 7 bases short, with 13 bases between. From germline, CDR1 is SGHRS and CDR2 YFSETQ. This CDR3 is built from 13 residues. The CDR3 loop reads CASSFGSRWEQYF. The CDR3 coding sequence is TGCGCCAGCAGCTTCGGCTCCAGGTGGGAGCAGTACTTC. The full variable domain, its missing parts supplied by reference TRBV5-1 and TRBJ2-7, is KAGVTQTPRYLIKTRGQQVTLSCSPISGHRSVSWYQQTPGQGLQFLFEYFSETQRNKGNFPGRFSGRQFSNSRSEMNVSTLELGDSALYLCASSFGSRWEQYFGPGTRLTVT.